The clone carrying this T cell receptor beta chain was seen repeatedly, ten times or more. The antigen is not known. The CDR3 runs 16 residues. Trimming at V came to 6 bases and at J to 0 bases, leaving 6 bases not matched to a gene. CDR1 and CDR2 (germline): MNHEY, SVGEGT. Ophthalmopathy cases showed moderate-to-severe activity, scoring CAS ≥3 and NOSPECS ≥4, with duration under 3 months. Among the exclusions were patients with other autoimmune diseases, uncontrolled infections, pregnancy or lactation. From RNA, the CDR3 regions of TCR beta chains were amplified and sequenced. A first-round RT-PCR used HTBI primers, followed by a second-round multiplex PCR. TCRdb passed the multiplex PCR reads through MiXCR, listing each CDR3 protein once. The sample holds about 220,000 distinct CDR3 sequences, under 25% seen once. The data were taken from a study of Graves' ophthalmopathy and Graves' hyperthyroidism.

Study outcomes and limitations: In predicting ophthalmopathy progression, the model reached 70% to 71% sensitivity and under 85% specificity. Blood repertoires reportedly contained most expanded thyroid clonotypes above 0.001 frequency.

The gene calls are TRBV6-2 or TRBV6-3 and TRBJ2-7; 12 bases are shared with TRBD2. The receptor was isolated from a woman aged 45 to 65 with Graves' ophthalmopathy. Sequencing input: peripheral blood. The CDR3 DNA follows: TGTGCCAGCAGGCCCGGACTAGCGGGAAGCTCCTACGAGCAGTACTTC. It yields the protein CASRPGLAGSSYEQYF.